This T cell receptor beta chain emerged from a study of T cells after yellow fever vaccination. The wider study: Those fractions that held only low numbers of cells were prepared using the SMART-Seq v4 Ultra Low Input RNA kit. Study-wide results and caveats: The secondary response was weaker but peaked faster, day 5 versus 15. Only a small proportion of the clonotypes turned up in both the CD4 and the CD8 compartments, likely arising from convergent recombination.

The 5'RACE template-switching step produced TCR cDNA and added a universal primer site and UMIs. TCRdb reanalysed the 5' RACE reads using MiXCR and keeps one entry per CDR3 protein. Among hundreds of thousands of distinct CDR3 sequences listed, roughly 5% were seen once. This clonotype occurred a few times. Its target is unknown. This CDR3 has 13 residues. CDR1 and CDR2 (germline): MRHNA, SNTAGT. The V end lost 4 bases, the J end lost 7 bases, and 11 bases lay between the germline ends. The V gene is TRBV6-4, the J gene TRBJ1-5; D is undetermined. Sequences were derived from CD4+ T cells sorted from PBMCs, sampled on the day of the yellow fever booster vaccination. This TCR was recovered from a man aged 18 to 29 who received the YFV17D yellow fever vaccine. The CDR3 bases are TGTGCCAGCAGTGGCGAGGACGGACAGCCCCAGCATTTT. Translating gives CASSGEDGQPQHF.